The 17 T cell receptor beta chains in this list originate from one sample, sequenced in a study of breast tumors, draining lymph nodes, adjacent tissues. TCRdb recomputed calls from the multiplex PCR reads with MiXCR, one row per CDR3 protein. The sample includes some 15,000 distinct CDR3 sequences, approximately 51% of them seen just once. Material for sequencing was tumor-adjacent breast tissue. These receptors all stem from a female donor with breast cancer. Some clones in this sample may be carry-over from other donors' samples.

Ten or more counts support this clonotype. The chain recombines TRBV24-1 with TRBJ2-3, with TRBD2 as a possible D gene (6 bases). V was pared by 3 bases and J by 6 bases, with 18 bases between. Germline loops: CDR1 KGHDR, CDR2 SFDVKD. The CDR3 contains 16 residues. DNA for the CDR3: TGTGCCACCAGTGATCGATCCCCGGAGGGGCCCGATACGCAGTATTTT. It yields the protein CATSDRSPEGPDTQYF.

This clonotype came up many times. The J gene is TRBJ2-4, the V gene TRBV11-3; D is uncertain. The CDR3 has 11 amino acids. Germline V CDR1 and CDR2: SGHNT, YENEEA. V dropped 2 bases and J dropped 7 bases, with 3 bases sitting between them. CDR3 nucleotide sequence: TGTGCCAGCAGCTTATCGAACATTCAGTACTTC. This encodes CASSLSNIQYF.

By sample share, this clonotype is medium-sized. J is TRBJ2-7 and V is TRBV5-1, with 10 bases that match TRBD1. There are 15 residues in the CDR3. The germline gives CDR1 SGHRS, CDR2 YFSETQ. Losses at the gene ends were 5 bases for V and 6 bases for J; bases not matched to a gene: 11. CDR3 sequence (DNA): TGCGCCAGCAGGGCCACCGGGACAGGGGCGCGCGAGCAGTACTTC. It is translated as CASRATGTGAREQYF.

This clonotype was found many times. The chain joins TRBV5-8 to TRBJ2-1, with 10 bases identical to TRBD2. The germline V gene has CDR1 SGHTS and CDR2 YDEGEE. The CDR3 runs to 15 residues. V shed 0 bases and J 6 bases; nucleotides not matched to a gene: 3. The CDR3 protein is CASSLGGLASNEQFF. For the CDR3, the DNA is TGTGCCAGCAGCTTGGGGGGACTAGCGAGCAATGAGCAGTTCTTC.

V gene TRBV19 combines with J gene TRBJ1-5, with no clear D. The CDR3 loop spans 15 amino acids. V lost 6 bases, J lost 4 bases, and 16 bases lay in between. The germline CDR1 and CDR2 sequences are LNHDA and SQIVND (reference sequence). The CDR3 is CASSLLTVGNQPQHF. As DNA, the CDR3 is TGTGCCAGTAGCCTCCTGACTGTAGGGAATCAGCCCCAGCATTTT.

This clonotype was observed many times. The CDR3 protein is CATSRRGRPMMNTEAFF. CDR3 bases: TGTGCCACCAGCCGACGGGGGAGGCCTATGATGAACACTGAAGCTTTCTTT. The chain carries TRBV15 and TRBJ1-1; TRBD1 is a possible D gene (5 bases). The CDR3 totals 17 residues. The germline gives CDR1 LNHNV, CDR2 YYDKDF (reference sequence). V lost 5 bases to trimming and J lost 0 bases, with 19 bases between them. Supplemented by reference TRBV15 and TRBJ1-1, the full variable domain reads DAMVIQNPRYQVTQFGKPVTLSCSQTLNHNVMYWYQQKSSQAPKLLFHYYDKDFNNEADTPDNFQSRRPNTSFCFLDIRSPGLGDTAMYLCATSRRGRPMMNTEAFFGQGTRLTVV.

This clonotype was counted ten times or more. The rearrangement uses TRBV5-1 and TRBJ2-1; D ambiguous. V was shortened by 2 bases and J by 7 bases, with 19 bases between the two germline ends. The CDR3 is 16 amino acids. Germline V CDR1 and CDR2: SGHRS, YFSETQ. CDR3 sequence reads: CASSFLWTSDLNEQFF. CDR3 nucleotides: TGCGCCAGCAGCTTCTTATGGACCAGCGACCTGAATGAGCAGTTCTTC.

This clonotype was counted many times. CDR3 nucleotide sequence: TGTGCCAGCAGTTGGGGAGGGACCAACACCATATATTTT. Translating it yields CASSWGGTNTIYF. This chain connects TRBV28 to TRBJ1-3, with D perhaps matching TRBD1 (5 bases). V lost 4 bases, J lost 7 bases, and 11 bases lay in between. The germline V gene encodes CDR1 MDHEN and CDR2 SYDVKM. The CDR3 is 13 residues long.

The CDR3 DNA sequence: TGTGCCAGCAGCCGCGGGACAGGGGGTTTCAACGAGCAGTACTTC. It specifies CASSRGTGGFNEQYF. This chain links TRBV12-3 or TRBV12-4 with TRBJ2-7, with 11 bases matching TRBD1. The ends lost 6 bases at V and 5 bases at J; junction bases unmatched: 9. This CDR3 has 15 amino acids.

The chain has TRBV9 and TRBJ1-2; D unresolved. Trimming pared 0 bases from V and 7 bases from J, leaving 10 bases between. CDR1 is SGDLS and CDR2 is YYNGEE in the germline V gene. CDR3 length equals 13 residues. CDR3 coding DNA: TGTGCCAGCAGCGTAGGGGGTGGCGGTGGCTACACCTTC. Encoded protein: CASSVGGGGGYTF.

The table lists this clonotype with many counts. V gene TRBV20-1 combines with J gene TRBJ2-1; no definite D call. V lost 7 bases, J lost 6 bases, and 16 bases lay in between. The CDR3 loop spans 13 amino acids. Germline V gene data show CDR1 as DFQATT and CDR2 as SNEGSKA (reference sequence). The CDR3 is CSVTPAYPNEQFF. The CDR3 DNA follows: TGCAGTGTCACACCCGCCTACCCCAATGAGCAGTTCTTC.

Points on this clonotype: At one end the junction does not follow the germline gene, possibly because of a read error. The rearrangement joins TRBV12-3 or TRBV12-4 to TRBJ2-5; the D gene is possibly TRBD1 (5 bases). The CDR3 length is 13 residues. CDR3 DNA: TGTACCAGCAGTTTGATGACAGAAGAGACCCAGTACTTC. It is translated as CTSSLMTEETQYF.

The chain has TRBV5-5 and TRBJ1-4; TRBD1 is a possible D gene (5 bases). Germline CDR1 reads SGHKS; CDR2 reads YYEKEE (reference sequence). V shed 1 base and J shed 0 bases, with 13 bases lying between them. The CDR3 consists of 17 residues. The CDR3: CASSLSGGTATNEKLFF. CDR3 nucleotides: TGTGCCAGCAGCTTGAGCGGGGGTACGGCAACTAATGAAAAACTGTTTTTT.

This clonotype was counted ten times or more. The rearrangement joins TRBV20-1 to TRBJ2-3; 7 positions match TRBD2. The CDR3 runs to 15 residues. CDR1 is DFQATT, CDR2 SNEGSKA, per germline (reference sequence). The trim removed 4 bases at V and 3 bases at J, leaving 10 bases unmatched. The chain's CDR3 is CSATRGGSLTDTQYF. The CDR3 DNA sequence: TGCAGTGCTACTAGGGGCGGGAGCCTTACAGATACGCAGTATTTT.

The V gene is TRBV12-3 or TRBV12-4, the J gene TRBJ2-1; 9 bases fit TRBD2. With V trimmed by 1 base and J by 8 bases, 18 bases remained unmatched. The CDR3 covers 19 residues. CDR3 in amino acids: CASSLEVSAGGPLLHEQFF. The CDR3 region has the DNA TGTGCCAGCAGTTTAGAGGTTTCGGCGGGAGGGCCTCTCCTTCATGAGCAGTTCTTC.

This clonotype was picked up many times. This may be a read error, as it is one base from a much larger clone. The chain has TRBV6-6 and TRBJ2-3, with 12 positions matching TRBD2. Germline assignment: CDR1 MNHNY and CDR2 SVGAGI (reference sequence). Trimming removed 5 bases from V and 2 bases from J; junction bases left unmatched: 5. The CDR3 length is 16 residues. In DNA, the CDR3 is TGTGCCAGCAGTCACGGGACTAGCGGGCTCACAGATACGCAGTATTTT. Translation gives CASSHGTSGLTDTQYF.

This clonotype was picked up many times. This may arise from a read error, as a much more abundant clone is one base away. The J gene is TRBJ2-7, the V gene TRBV20-1, with a possible D match to TRBD2 (6 bases). CDR3 size: 14 residues. Per germline, CDR1 DFQATT and CDR2 SNEGSKA (reference sequence). CDR3 nucleotides: TGCAGTGCTATCGGTCTAGCGACCTCCTCCGAGCAGTACTTC. It translates to CSAIGLATSSEQYF.